This T cell receptor (beta chain) was documented in a study of blood T cell repertoires in COVID-19. Clones were sequenced by immunoSEQ multiplex PCR, and TCRdb holds only the in-frame ones, with some missing. The profile shows 290,000 or so clones, 91% of them singletons. Germline V gene lookup returns CDR1 SGHTA and CDR2 FQGNSA. CDR3 length: 16 amino acids. The junction had 8 bases not matched to a gene; V was cut back by 5 bases and J by 3 bases. The sequencing input was peripheral blood. The chain has TRBV7-2 and TRBJ2-1, with 9 positions matching TRBD2. This clonotype was sampled from a woman between 25 and 40 years old with COVID-19, enrolled during active disease. CDR3 sequence reads: CASSQRKTSGYNEQFF. The CDR3 region has the DNA TGTGCCAGCAGCCAAAGAAAGACTAGCGGCTACAATGAGCAGTTCTTC.